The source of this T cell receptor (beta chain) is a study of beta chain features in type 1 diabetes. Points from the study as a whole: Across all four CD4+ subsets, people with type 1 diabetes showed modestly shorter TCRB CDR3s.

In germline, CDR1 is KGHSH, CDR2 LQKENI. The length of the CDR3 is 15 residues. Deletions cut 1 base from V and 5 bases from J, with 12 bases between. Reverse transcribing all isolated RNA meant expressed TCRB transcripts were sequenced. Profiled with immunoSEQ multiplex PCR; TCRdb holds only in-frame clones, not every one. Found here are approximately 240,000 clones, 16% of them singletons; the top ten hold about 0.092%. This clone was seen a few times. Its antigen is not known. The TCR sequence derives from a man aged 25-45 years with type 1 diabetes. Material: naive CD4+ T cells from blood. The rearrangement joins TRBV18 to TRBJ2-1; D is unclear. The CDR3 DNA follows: TGTGCCAGCTCACCACAGGTTAGCAAGAACAATGAGCAGTTCTTC. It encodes CASSPQVSKNNEQFF.